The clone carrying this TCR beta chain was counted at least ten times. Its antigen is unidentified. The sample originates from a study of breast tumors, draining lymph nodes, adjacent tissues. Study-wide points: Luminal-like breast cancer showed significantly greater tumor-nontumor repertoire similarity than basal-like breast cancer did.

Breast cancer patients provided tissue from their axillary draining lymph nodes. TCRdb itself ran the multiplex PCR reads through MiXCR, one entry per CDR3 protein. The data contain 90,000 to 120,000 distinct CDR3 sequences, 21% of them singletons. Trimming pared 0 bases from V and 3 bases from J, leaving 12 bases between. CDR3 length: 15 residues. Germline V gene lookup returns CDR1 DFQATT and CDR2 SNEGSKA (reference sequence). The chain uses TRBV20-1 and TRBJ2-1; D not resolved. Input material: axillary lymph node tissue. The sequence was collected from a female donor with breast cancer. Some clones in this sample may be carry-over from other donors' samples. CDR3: CSARDMVTGYNEQFF. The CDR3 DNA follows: TGCAGTGCTAGAGATATGGTAACCGGCTACAATGAGCAGTTCTTC.